This entry concerns a single TCR beta chain. Its antigen is still unknown. No clone much larger than this one lies a single base away; base qualities are absent. These data originate in a study of post-analysis software for immune sequencing data (dated by TCRdb to between 2015 and 2016). Some background on the complete study: The recorded disease courses included relapsing-remitting, secondary progressive and progressive-relapsing multiple sclerosis, and some patients had no subtype annotation. The multiple sclerosis patient repertoires were compared with about a dozen previously published healthy control repertoires from donors aged about 6 to 26 years. A subset of samples was prepared in parallel using single-end sample barcoding, then pooled and co-amplified after Illumina adapter ligation. The research as a whole found: Strong co-clustering of samples prepared in the same batch was shown by direct clustering with F measure, prompting a batch-effect correction. Normalized Chao1 diversity was significantly lower in multiple sclerosis patients than controls, suggesting substantial peripheral T-cell clonal expansion. The control group was slightly older than the multiple sclerosis patient group. Several TRBV segments, including TRBV5-6, TRBV5-1 and TRBV20-1, were significantly more frequent in patients than controls.

The library was generated by PCR. TCRdb records Illumina HiSeq 2500 as the sequencer. Unique molecular identifiers were incorporated into TCR beta cDNA libraries to reduce PCR and sequencing biases. Every 1 to 10 million input T cells yielded approximately 500,000 cDNA molecules, meaning each molecule approximated one T cell. The patient libraries were prepared and sequenced with the same protocol used for the earlier healthy control dataset. Samples belonging to the same batch were prepared together, multiplexed and sequenced on a shared HiSeq lane. For the original study's pipeline: MIGEC handled the raw barcoded reads, throwing out single-read molecular identifier groups before consensus assembly and CDR3 extraction. Clonotype tables were post-analysed with VDJtools, and diversity was normalized by down-sampling all datasets to the smallest sample size. To correct batch-related cross-sample contamination, repertoire overlap clustering matched CDR3 amino acid sequences but not nucleotide sequences. TCRdb reprocessed the public reads (quality trimming at Q25 with fastp, clone calling with MiXCR) and kept in-frame beta chains. Every CDR3 protein is listed once, alongside the most common genes and DNA of its rows. None of the V and J calls come from the authors' own analysis; TCRdb made them. The sample table contains 250,000 to 300,000 distinct CDR3 sequences; only one count was recorded for approximately 34% of them. Roughly 4.8% of the sample goes to the ten largest clones.

To demonstrate the VDJtools post-analysis software, the study profiled TCR beta repertoires from the peripheral blood of 10 to 15 young patients with multiple sclerosis. The patients with multiple sclerosis were children and adolescents between roughly 6 and 17 years of age. Based on the germline V gene (reference sequence), the CDR1 and CDR2 sequences are DFQATT and SNEGSKA. V is cut by 6 bases and J by 11 bases, and the space between the germline ends is 25 bases. The CDR3, cysteine through phenylalanine, is 14 amino acids long. CDR3 DNA only is kept here, 42 bases in frame from base 1. Source material: blood. The TCR originated in a girl under 18 with multiple sclerosis. The chain uses TRBV20-1 and TRBJ1-1, and TRBD1 may be the D gene, going by 6 matching bases. The DNA sequence is as follows: TGCAGTGCAAAAGGCGGGACCGCGACAGGAAGGGCTTTCTTT. It translates to CSAKGGTATGRAFF.